A single sample is the source of the 4 T cell receptor beta chains below, sequenced in a study of response to subunit inactivated influenza vaccine. Each CDR3 protein gets one entry after TCRdb re-called the RT-PCR reads with MiXCR. The sample has about 520,000 distinct CDR3 sequences, approximately 24% seen once. Source: CD4+ T cells sorted from PBMCs, taken 5 days after vaccination. The receptor source for this set is a man between 50 and 59 years old who received an inactivated influenza vaccine.

The CDR3 DNA reads TGTGCCAGCAGTACCCACGAGGGGCCCACCTACGAGCAGTACTTC. It is translated as CASSTHEGPTYEQYF. V and J are TRBV27 and TRBJ2-7, with D perhaps given as TRBD1 or TRBD2 (5 bases each). Germline V CDR1 and CDR2: MNHEY, SMNVEV (reference sequence). There are 15 residues in the CDR3. Between the trimmed V and J ends, which lost 5 bases and 2 bases, there was a span of 16 bases.

V and J are TRBV9 and TRBJ2-7, with a possible D match to TRBD1 (6 bases). The CDR3 runs to 15 residues. The germline V gene has CDR1 SGDLS and CDR2 YYNGEE. The ends were cut back, 4 bases at V and 3 bases at J, with 17 bases in the middle. DNA of the CDR3: TGTGCCAGCAGCCCTCGACAGGACCAAGTCTACGAGCAGTACTTC. This gives the protein CASSPRQDQVYEQYF.

This clonotype was observed a handful of times. This sequence joins TRBV5-1 and TRBJ1-1; TRBD1 matches 7 bases. The trim removed 0 bases at V and 7 bases at J, leaving 3 bases unmatched. CDR1 is SGHRS and CDR2 is YFSETQ in the germline V gene. This CDR3 contains 13 residues. Here the CDR3 reads CASSLVGDSEAFF. The CDR3 nucleotides are TGCGCCAGCAGCTTGGTCGGGGACAGTGAAGCTTTCTTT. Variable domain in full (rest from reference TRBV5-1 and TRBJ1-1): KAGVTQTPRYLIKTRGQQVTLSCSPISGHRSVSWYQQTPGQGLQFLFEYFSETQRNKGNFPGRFSGRQFSNSRSEMNVSTLELGDSALYLCASSLVGDSEAFFGQGTRLTVV.

This clonotype was seen a few times. The chain couples TRBV4-3 to TRBJ2-2; 11 nucleotides align to TRBD2. The V gene end was trimmed by 4 bases and the J gene end by 7 bases; junction bases not matched to a gene: 17. From germline, CDR1 is LGHNA and CDR2 YSLEER. The CDR3 is 19 residues long. DNA of the CDR3: TGCGCCAGCAGCCGTAACCTCGATACTAGCGGGAGTCTGGGCGGGGAGCTGTTTTTT. It translates to CASSRNLDTSGSLGGELFF.